Sequencing of this T cell receptor (beta chain) was carried out in a study of blood T cell repertoires in COVID-19. Looking at the study overall: Some COVID-19 samples were acute and others convalescent; all came from the United States, Italy and Spain. Sources were T cells, B-cell-depleted T cells, or PBMCs; the material itself was cDNA or gDNA.

This clone was counted once. Per the study methods: It was from reference gene primer amplification that nucleated cell counts were estimated. Only in-frame clones appear in the TCRdb table, and some are missing; sequencing was by immunoSEQ multiplex PCR. Clone size and the V and J calls come from that table; the DNA yielded D and trimming. The sample has about 73,000 clones, 89% seen once; the top ten hold roughly 9.6%. What was sequenced was peripheral blood. The sequence was collected from an older man with acute or convalescent COVID-19.

The DNA of the CDR3 is TGTGCCAGCAGTTACCCAAGGGGTGGGGTCACTGAAGCTTTCTTT. The encoded protein is CASSYPRGGVTEAFF. The genes are TRBV6-5 and TRBJ1-1; a possible D gene is TRBD1 (5 bases). The V end lost 2 bases, the J end lost 4 bases, and 14 bases lay between the germline ends. There are 15 residues in the CDR3. Germline V lookup: CDR1 MNHEY, CDR2 SVGAGI.